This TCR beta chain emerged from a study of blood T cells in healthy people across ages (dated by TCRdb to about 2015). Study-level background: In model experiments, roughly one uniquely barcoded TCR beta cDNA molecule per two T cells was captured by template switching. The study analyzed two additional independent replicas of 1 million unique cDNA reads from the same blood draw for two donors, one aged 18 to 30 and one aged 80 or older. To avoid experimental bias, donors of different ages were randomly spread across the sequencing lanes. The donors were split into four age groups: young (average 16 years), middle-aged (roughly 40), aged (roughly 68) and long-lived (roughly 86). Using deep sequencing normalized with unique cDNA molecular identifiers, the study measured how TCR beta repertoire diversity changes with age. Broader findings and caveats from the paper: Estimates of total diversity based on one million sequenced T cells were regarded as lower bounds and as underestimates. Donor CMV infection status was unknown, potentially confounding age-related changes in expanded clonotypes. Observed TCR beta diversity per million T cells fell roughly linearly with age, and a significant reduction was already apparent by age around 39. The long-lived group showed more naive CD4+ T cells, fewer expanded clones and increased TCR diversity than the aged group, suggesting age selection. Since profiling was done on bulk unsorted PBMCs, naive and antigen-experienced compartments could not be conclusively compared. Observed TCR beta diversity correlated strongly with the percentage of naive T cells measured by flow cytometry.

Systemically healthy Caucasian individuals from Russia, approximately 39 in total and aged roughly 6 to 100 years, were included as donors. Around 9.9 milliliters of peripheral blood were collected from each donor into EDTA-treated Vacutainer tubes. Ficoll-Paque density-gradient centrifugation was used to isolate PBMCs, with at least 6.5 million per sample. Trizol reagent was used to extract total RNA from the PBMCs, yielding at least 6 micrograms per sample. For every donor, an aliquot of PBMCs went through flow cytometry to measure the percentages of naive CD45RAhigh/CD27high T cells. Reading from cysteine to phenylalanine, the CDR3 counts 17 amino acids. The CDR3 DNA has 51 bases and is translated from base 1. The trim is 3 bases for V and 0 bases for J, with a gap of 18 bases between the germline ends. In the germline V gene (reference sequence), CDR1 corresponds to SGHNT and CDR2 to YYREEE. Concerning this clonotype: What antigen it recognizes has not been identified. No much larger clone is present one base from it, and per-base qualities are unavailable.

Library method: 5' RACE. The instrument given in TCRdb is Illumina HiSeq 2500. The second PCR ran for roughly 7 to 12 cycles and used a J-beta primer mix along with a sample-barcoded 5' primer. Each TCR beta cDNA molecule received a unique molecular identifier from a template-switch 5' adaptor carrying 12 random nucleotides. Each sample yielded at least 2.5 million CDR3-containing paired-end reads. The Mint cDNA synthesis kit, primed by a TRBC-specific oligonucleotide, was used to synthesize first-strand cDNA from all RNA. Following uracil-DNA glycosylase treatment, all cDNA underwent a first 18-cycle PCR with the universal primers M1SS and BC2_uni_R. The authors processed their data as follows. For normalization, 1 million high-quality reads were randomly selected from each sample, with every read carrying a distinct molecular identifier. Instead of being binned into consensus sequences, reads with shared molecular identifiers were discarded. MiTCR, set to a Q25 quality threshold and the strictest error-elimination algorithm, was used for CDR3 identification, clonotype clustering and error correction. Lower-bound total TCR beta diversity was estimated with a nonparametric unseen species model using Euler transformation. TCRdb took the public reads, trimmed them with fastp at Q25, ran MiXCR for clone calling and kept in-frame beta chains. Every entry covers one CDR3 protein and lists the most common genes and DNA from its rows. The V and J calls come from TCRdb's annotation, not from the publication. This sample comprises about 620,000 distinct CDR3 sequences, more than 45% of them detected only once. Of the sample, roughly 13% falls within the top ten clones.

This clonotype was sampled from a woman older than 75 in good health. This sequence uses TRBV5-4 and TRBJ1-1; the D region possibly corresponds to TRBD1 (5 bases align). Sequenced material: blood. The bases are TGTGCCAGCAGCTGGGCGGGGGGACGCTTTTTGAACACTGAAGCTTTCTTT. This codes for CASSWAGGRFLNTEAFF.